These T cell receptor beta chains were read from a single sample in a study of CD8 T cells in ankylosing spondylitis. TCRdb passed the 5' RACE reads through MiXCR, listing each CDR3 protein once. This sample has more than 600,000 distinct CDR3 sequences, with over 15% found just once. Input material: blood, either unsorted or a sorted T cell fraction (not recorded which). The receptors originated from a male donor with ankylosing spondylitis. CDR3s include the opening cysteine and the closing phenylalanine or tryptophan. A D gene is named only where the DNA matches it firmly. Rows may omit the clone size; those that give it use once, few, many or a size class.

j_gene | abundance | v_gene | d_gene | CDR3nt | CDR3aa
TRBJ2-1 | NA | TRBV3-1 | TRBD2 | TGTGCCAGCAGCCCCGTTCAGCGGGGATACAATGAGCAGTTCTTC | CASSPVQRGYNEQFF
TRBJ1-1 | NA | TRBV20-1 | NA | TGCAGTGCTCACCCCACCGGGGCAGGATTAAAAGCTTTCTTT | CSAHPTGAGLKAFF
TRBJ1-6 | few | TRBV20-1 | NA | TGCAGTGCTAGAGATACGAGAGGGGCTGAGTCACCCCTCCACTTT | CSARDTRGAESPLHF
TRBJ1-4 | NA | TRBV5-1 | NA | TGCGCCAGCAGCTTGGGGCGCCAGGTCGCAACTAATGAAAAACTGTTTTTT | CASSLGRQVATNEKLFF
TRBJ1-1 | few | TRBV28 | NA | TGTGCCAGCGATAGGGGGGGCGAAGGGTTGGGCACTGAAGCTTTCTTT | CASDRGGEGLGTEAFF
TRBJ2-1 | few | TRBV4-1 | NA | TGCGCCAGCAGCCAAGGGGTCCCCCACACAGGGGGGGGTGTAAATGAGCAGTTCTTC | CASSQGVPHTGGGVNEQFF
TRBJ1-4 | NA | TRBV2 | NA | TGTGCCAGCAGTGATCGGGACTGGGGGGAAAAACTGTTTTTT | CASSDRDWGEKLFF
TRBJ2-5 | NA | TRBV27 | TRBD2 | TGTGCCAGCAGTAGGCGGGAGGGAGAGACCCAGTACTTC | CASSRREGETQYF
TRBJ2-3 | NA | TRBV20-1 | TRBD1 | TGCAGTGCTAGGGGGACAGTGAGCACAGATACGCAGTATTTT | CSARGTVSTDTQYF
TRBJ2-2 | NA | TRBV6-1 | TRBD1 | TGTGCCAGCTACGGGACAGGAGTTGTCGGGGAGCTGTTTTTT | CASYGTGVVGELFF
TRBJ2-7 | NA | TRBV11-2 | TRBD2 | TGTGCCAGCAGCTTAAGGGGCCGGCTAGCGGGAGTCACTGGGTACGAGCAGTACTTC | CASSLRGRLAGVTGYEQYF
TRBJ2-1 | few | TRBV20-1 | NA | TGCAGTGCCACCGGGACGAACGACTACAATGAGCAGTTCTTC | CSATGTNDYNEQFF
TRBJ2-5 | NA | TRBV6-4 | NA | TGTGCCAGCAGTGATACTGTTCAAGAGACCCAGTACTTC | CASSDTVQETQYF
TRBJ2-7 | NA | TRBV29-1 | TRBD1 | TGCAGCGTTGAGGACGGGACAGGGCCCCACGAGCAGTACTTC | CSVEDGTGPHEQYF
TRBJ1-1 | NA | TRBV28 | NA | TGTGCCAGCAGTCCCTCCGGGACCCGGAGGGCTGAAGCTTTCTTT | CASSPSGTRRAEAFF
TRBJ2-2 | few | TRBV7-9 | NA | TGTGCCAGCAGCTTAGGAGGGGGGCACGGGGAGCTGTTTTTT | CASSLGGGHGELFF
TRBJ2-1 | NA | TRBV7-7 | TRBD2 | TGTGCCAGCAGCGAAGGGAGGGGCTTGATGGATGAGCAGTTCTTC | CASSEGRGLMDEQFF
TRBJ2-2 | NA | TRBV10-3 | TRBD1 | TGTGCCATCAGTGATCCCGACAGGGTCGACACCGGGGAGCTGTTTTTT | CAISDPDRVDTGELFF
TRBJ1-2 | NA | TRBV28 | NA | TGTGCCAGCAGTTTGAAATTGAGTTCCTATGGCTACACCTTC | CASSLKLSSYGYTF
TRBJ2-3 | NA | TRBV25-1 | NA | TGTGCCAGCAGTGTTGGGCAAAGCACAGATACGCAGTATTTT | CASSVGQSTDTQYF
TRBJ1-6 | NA | TRBV27 | NA | TGTGCCAGCAGTTCGTTCTGGACAGAGGATTCACCCCTCCACTTT | CASSSFWTEDSPLHF
TRBJ2-1 | NA | TRBV2 | TRBD2 | TGTGCCAGCAGACTACTAGCGGGGGGGGAGCAGTTCTTC | CASRLLAGGEQFF
TRBJ2-1 | NA | TRBV15 | TRBD2 | TGTGCCACCAGCTTGTCCCTAGCGGGGGTGTACAATGAGCAGTTCTTC | CATSLSLAGVYNEQFF
TRBJ2-1 | NA | TRBV29-1 | NA | TGCAGCGTTGAAGACCCCCACGCGACAGCCTACAATGAGCAGTTCTTC | CSVEDPHATAYNEQFF
TRBJ2-2 | NA | TRBV14 | NA | TGTGCCAGCAGCAATCTCCAGGGTTCCGGGGAGCTGTTTTTT | CASSNLQGSGELFF
TRBJ2-7 | few | TRBV6-4 | TRBD1 | TGTGCCAGACAAGGACAGGAGAACTCCTACGAGCAGTACTTC | CARQGQENSYEQYF
TRBJ2-7 | few | TRBV9 | NA | TGTGCCAGCAGCCCCCCGGTGGAGGGTTTTACCTACGAGCAGTACTTC | CASSPPVEGFTYEQYF
TRBJ1-5 | NA | TRBV28 | NA | TGTGCCAGCCGCAGTAGCCTAGTGGCCCCTCAGCCCCAGCATTTT | CASRSSLVAPQPQHF
TRBJ1-1 | NA | TRBV29-1 | NA | TGCAGCGGAACACAGAACACTGAAGCTTTCTTT | CSGTQNTEAFF
TRBJ2-3 | NA | TRBV4-2 | NA | TGTGCCAGCAGCCAAGTAGGGGGTTTTTCCACAGATACGCAGTATTTT | CASSQVGGFSTDTQYF
TRBJ2-2 | few | TRBV20-1 | NA | TGCAGTGCTAGACCACCAGACGGCCTGAACACCGGGGAGCTGTTTTTT | CSARPPDGLNTGELFF
TRBJ2-7 | NA | TRBV28 | NA | TGTGCCAGCAGATCTGGGGTGGCTGGGGCCTACGAGCAGTACTTC | CASRSGVAGAYEQYF
TRBJ2-5 | NA | TRBV4-1 | NA | TGCGCCAGCAGCCAGATCAAGGGGACGGAACAAGAGACCCAGTACTTC | CASSQIKGTEQETQYF
TRBJ1-1 | many | TRBV12-3/TRBV12-4 | NA | TGTGCCAGCAGACGGATGAACACTGAAGCTTTCTTT | CASRRMNTEAFF
TRBJ2-7 | NA | TRBV20-1 | NA | TGCAGTGCCCTGACCGGGAGTACCTACGAGCAGTACTTC | CSALTGSTYEQYF
TRBJ1-1 | NA | TRBV6-1 | TRBD1 | TGTGCCAGCAGTGAACCTGGGACAGGCAGGGAAGCTTTCTTT | CASSEPGTGREAFF
TRBJ2-5 | NA | TRBV14 | NA | TGTGCCAGCAGCAAACAGGGACTTCCCAGCCAAAGGGAGACCCAGTACTTC | CASSKQGLPSQRETQYF
TRBJ1-6 | NA | TRBV10-3 | NA | TGTGCCATCAGTGAGTCGGGGACACCCAATTCACCCCTCCACTTT | CAISESGTPNSPLHF
TRBJ2-7 | NA | TRBV6-5 | TRBD1 | TGTGCCAGCAGTTACACCGGGACAGGGGCATACGAGCAGTACTTC | CASSYTGTGAYEQYF
TRBJ2-1 | NA | TRBV7-3 | NA | TGTGCCAGCAGCCCCCAGAGCGCCGGGCGGAATGAGCAGTTCTTC | CASSPQSAGRNEQFF
TRBJ2-3 | NA | TRBV6-1 | TRBD2 | TGTGCCAGCAGGGGAGGGTTTGGCACAGATACGCAGTATTTT | CASRGGFGTDTQYF
TRBJ2-3 | NA | TRBV7-9 | NA | TGTGCCAGCAGTTGGGGGTCCGATACGCAGTATTTT | CASSWGSDTQYF
TRBJ1-5 | few | TRBV4-3 | NA | TGCGCCAGCAGCCCCCACCTGACAGACAATCAGCCCCAGCATTTT | CASSPHLTDNQPQHF
TRBJ2-3 | NA | TRBV7-9 | TRBD2 | TGTGCCAGCAGCCATCTAGCGGGGGGACGGGGCACAGATACGCAGTATTTT | CASSHLAGGRGTDTQYF
TRBJ2-7 | NA | TRBV3-1 | TRBD2 | TGTGCCAGCAGCCAAGGGGCGGGAGGGGCCTACGAGCAGTACTTC | CASSQGAGGAYEQYF
TRBJ2-1 | few | TRBV7-2 | TRBD1 | TGTGCCAGCAGCTTACGGGGACAGGGTTACAATGAGCAGTTCTTC | CASSLRGQGYNEQFF
TRBJ2-1 | few | TRBV11-2 | NA | TGTGCCAGCAGCTCCCCCGGCTACAATGAGCAGTTCTTC | CASSSPGYNEQFF
TRBJ2-3 | few | TRBV2 | TRBD2 | TGTGCCAGCAGTGGCAACCTCCCTTCCGGCGGGGGGGTGGTAGATACGCAGTATTTT | CASSGNLPSGGGVVDTQYF
TRBJ2-1 | NA | TRBV7-9 | TRBD1 | TGTGCCAGCAGCCCCCCACAGGGGTCAACCTACAATGAGCAGTTCTTC | CASSPPQGSTYNEQFF
TRBJ2-7 | NA | TRBV28 | TRBD2 | TGTGCCAGCAGTGACGCCGGGACTAGCCTCTACGAGCAGTACTTC | CASSDAGTSLYEQYF
TRBJ2-3 | NA | TRBV11-1 | NA | TGTGCCAGCAGCTTAGCGCGCGGTGGTAGAAGCACAGATACGCAGTATTTT | CASSLARGGRSTDTQYF
TRBJ2-7 | few | TRBV20-1 | NA | TGCAGTGCTAGAGGAAGAAGCGGTTACTCCTACGAGCAGTACTTC | CSARGRSGYSYEQYF
TRBJ2-1 | few | TRBV11-2 | NA | TGTGCCAGCAGCTTAGGCAACGGTGAGCAGTTCTTC | CASSLGNGEQFF
TRBJ2-7 | NA | TRBV6-1 | TRBD2 | TGTGCCAGCAGGAGAGCGGGAGTAACCTACGAGCAGTACTTC | CASRRAGVTYEQYF
TRBJ1-1 | NA | TRBV11-2 | NA | TGTGCCAGCAGCTTTCGTACGGTAGGAAGCACTGAAGCTTTCTTT | CASSFRTVGSTEAFF